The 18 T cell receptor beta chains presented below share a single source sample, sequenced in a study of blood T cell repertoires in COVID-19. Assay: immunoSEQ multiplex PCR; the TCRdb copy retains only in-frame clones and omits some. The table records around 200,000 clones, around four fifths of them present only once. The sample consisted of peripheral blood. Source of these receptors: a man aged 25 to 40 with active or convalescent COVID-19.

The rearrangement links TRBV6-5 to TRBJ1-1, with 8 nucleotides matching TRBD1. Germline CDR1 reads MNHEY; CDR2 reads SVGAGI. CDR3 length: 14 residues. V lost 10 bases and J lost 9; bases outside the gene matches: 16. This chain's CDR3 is CATNSLDRGNQAFF. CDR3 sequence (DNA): TGTGCCACCAACTCCCTTGACAGGGGTAACCAAGCTTTCTTT.

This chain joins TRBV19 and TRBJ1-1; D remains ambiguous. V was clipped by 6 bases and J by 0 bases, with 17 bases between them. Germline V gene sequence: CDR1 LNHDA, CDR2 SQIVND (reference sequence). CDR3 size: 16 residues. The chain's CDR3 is CASRPAGGQMNTEAFF. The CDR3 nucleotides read TGTGCCAGTAGACCCGCGGGCGGGCAGATGAACACTGAAGCTTTCTTT.

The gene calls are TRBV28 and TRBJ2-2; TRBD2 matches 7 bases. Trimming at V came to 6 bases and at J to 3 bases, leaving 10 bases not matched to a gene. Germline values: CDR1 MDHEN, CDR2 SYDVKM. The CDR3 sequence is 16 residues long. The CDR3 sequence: CASRASGAPDTGELFF. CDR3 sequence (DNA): TGTGCCAGCAGAGCGAGCGGGGCCCCCGACACCGGGGAGCTGTTTTTT.

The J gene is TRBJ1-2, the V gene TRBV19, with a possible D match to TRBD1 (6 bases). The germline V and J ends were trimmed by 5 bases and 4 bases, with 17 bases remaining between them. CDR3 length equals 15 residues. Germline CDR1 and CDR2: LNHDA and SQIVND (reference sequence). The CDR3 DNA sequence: TGTGCCAGTAGTTCCTCCGAGGCAGGGGCCTATGGCTACACCTTC. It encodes CASSSSEAGAYGYTF. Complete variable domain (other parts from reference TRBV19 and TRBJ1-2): DGGITQSPKYLFRKEGQNVTLSCEQNLNHDAMYWYRQDPGQGLRLIYYSQIVNDFQKGDIAEGYSVSREKKESFPLTVTSAQKNPTAFYLCASSSSEAGAYGYTFGSGTRLTVV.

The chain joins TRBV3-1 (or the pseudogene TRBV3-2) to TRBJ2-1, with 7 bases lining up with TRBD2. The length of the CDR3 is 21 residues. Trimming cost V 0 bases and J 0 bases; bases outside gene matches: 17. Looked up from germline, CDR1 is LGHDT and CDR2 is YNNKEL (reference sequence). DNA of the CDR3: TGTGCCAGCAGCCAAGAGTCCACCCTCGGGGACTACCCGAGCTCCTACAATGAGCAGTTCTTC. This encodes CASSQESTLGDYPSSYNEQFF.

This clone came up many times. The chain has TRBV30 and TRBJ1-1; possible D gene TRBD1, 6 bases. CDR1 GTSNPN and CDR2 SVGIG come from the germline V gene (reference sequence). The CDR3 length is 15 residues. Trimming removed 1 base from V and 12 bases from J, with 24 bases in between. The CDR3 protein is CAWSAARGGHRRPFF. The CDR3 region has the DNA TGTGCCTGGAGTGCCGCCCGCGGGGGCCACAGACGCCCTTTCTTT.

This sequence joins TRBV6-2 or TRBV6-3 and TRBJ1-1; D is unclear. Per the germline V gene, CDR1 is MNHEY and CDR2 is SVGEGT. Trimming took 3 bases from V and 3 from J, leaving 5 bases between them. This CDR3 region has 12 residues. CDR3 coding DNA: TGTGCCAGCAGTTATCTCGACACTGAAGCTTTCTTT. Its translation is CASSYLDTEAFF.

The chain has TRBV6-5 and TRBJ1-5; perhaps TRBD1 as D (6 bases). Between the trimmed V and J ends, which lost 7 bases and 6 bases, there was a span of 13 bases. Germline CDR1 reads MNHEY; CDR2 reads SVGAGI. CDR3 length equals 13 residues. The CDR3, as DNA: TGTGCCAGCAAGAAGCAGGGGAGTCAGCCCCAGCATTTT. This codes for CASKKQGSQPQHF.

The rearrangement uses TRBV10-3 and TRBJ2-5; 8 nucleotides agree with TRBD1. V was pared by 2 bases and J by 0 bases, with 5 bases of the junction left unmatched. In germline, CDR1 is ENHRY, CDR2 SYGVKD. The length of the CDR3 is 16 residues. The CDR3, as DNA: TGTGCCATCAGTGAGGGGCAGGGGGCAAACCAAGAGACCCAGTACTTC. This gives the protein CAISEGQGANQETQYF.

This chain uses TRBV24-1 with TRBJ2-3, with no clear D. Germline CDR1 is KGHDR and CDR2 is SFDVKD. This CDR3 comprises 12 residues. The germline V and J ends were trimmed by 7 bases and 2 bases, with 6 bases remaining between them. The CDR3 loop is CATSPNTDTQYF. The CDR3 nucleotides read TGTGCCACCAGCCCCAACACAGATACGCAGTATTTT.

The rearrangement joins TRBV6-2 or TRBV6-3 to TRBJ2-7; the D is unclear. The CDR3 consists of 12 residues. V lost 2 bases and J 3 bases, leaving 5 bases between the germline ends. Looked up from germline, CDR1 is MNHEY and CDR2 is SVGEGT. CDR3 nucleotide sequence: TGTGCCAGCAGTTACACGGGCTACGAGCAGTACTTC. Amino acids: CASSYTGYEQYF.

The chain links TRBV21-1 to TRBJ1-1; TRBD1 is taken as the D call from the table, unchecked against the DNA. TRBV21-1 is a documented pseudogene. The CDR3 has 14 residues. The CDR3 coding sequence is TGTGCCAGCTTCCCACAGGGGGCCGAGACTGAAGCTTTCTTT. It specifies CASFPQGAETEAFF.

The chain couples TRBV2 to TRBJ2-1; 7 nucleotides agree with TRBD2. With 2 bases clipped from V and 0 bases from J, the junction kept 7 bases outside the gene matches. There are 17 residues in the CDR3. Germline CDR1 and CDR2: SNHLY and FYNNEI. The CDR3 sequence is CASSEYGAGSSYNEQFF. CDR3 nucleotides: TGTGCCAGCAGTGAATATGGAGCGGGGAGCTCCTACAATGAGCAGTTCTTC.

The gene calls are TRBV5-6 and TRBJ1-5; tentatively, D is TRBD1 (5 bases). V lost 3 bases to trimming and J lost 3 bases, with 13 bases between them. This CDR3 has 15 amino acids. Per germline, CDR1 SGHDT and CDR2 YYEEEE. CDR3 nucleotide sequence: TGTGCCAGCAGCTCAGGGTTACCCTACAATCAGCCCCAGCATTTT. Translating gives CASSSGLPYNQPQHF.

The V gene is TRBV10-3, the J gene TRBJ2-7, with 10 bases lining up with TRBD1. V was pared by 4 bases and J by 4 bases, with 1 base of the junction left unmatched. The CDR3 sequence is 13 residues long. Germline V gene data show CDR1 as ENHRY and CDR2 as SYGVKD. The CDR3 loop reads CAISGDRGYEQYF. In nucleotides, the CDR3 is TGTGCCATCAGTGGGGACAGGGGTTACGAGCAGTACTTC.

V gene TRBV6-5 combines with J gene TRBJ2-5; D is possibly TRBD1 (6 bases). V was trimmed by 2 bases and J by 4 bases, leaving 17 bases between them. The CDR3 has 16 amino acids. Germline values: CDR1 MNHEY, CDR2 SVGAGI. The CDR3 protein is CASSYRATGRSETQYF. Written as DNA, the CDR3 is TGTGCCAGCAGTTACAGAGCAACAGGGCGATCAGAGACCCAGTACTTC.

The CDR3 loop reads CASSEDRLFNSPLHF. CDR3 coding DNA: TGTGCCAGCAGTGAAGACAGGCTTTTTAATTCACCCCTCCACTTT. The chain has TRBV2 and TRBJ1-6, with D possibly TRBD1 on 5 matching bases. The CDR3 has 15 residues. Trimming removed 1 base from V and 6 bases from J, with 10 bases in between. Germline V CDR1 and CDR2: SNHLY, FYNNEI.

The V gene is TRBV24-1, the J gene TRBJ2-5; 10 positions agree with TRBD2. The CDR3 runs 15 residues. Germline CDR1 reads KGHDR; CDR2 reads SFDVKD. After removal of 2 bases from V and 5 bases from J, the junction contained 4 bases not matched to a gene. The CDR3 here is CATSDSASGSETQYF. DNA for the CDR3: TGTGCCACCAGTGATTCCGCTAGCGGGAGTGAGACCCAGTACTTC.